The sequence of this T cell receptor (beta chain) was determined in a study of shared clonotypes between healthy human individuals. With regard to this clone: Its cognate antigen is unknown.

Here immunoSEQ multiplex PCR was the method, and the copy in TCRdb shows in-frame clones only, minus some. The sample has about 2.4 million clones, under 95% seen once; the top ten hold about 0.34%. Findings and caveats of the study: Unshared clonotypes carried lower generation probabilities than those common to all four donors.

This sequence originates from a man aged 18 to 30 in good health. Some clones in this sample may be carry-over from other donors' samples. The sample comprised naive CD4+ T cells from PBMCs. Documented subset: CD45RA+ positively selected.

This CDR3 is CASSLVLAGDQIYEQYF. CDR3 bases: TGTGCCAGCAGCTTGGTTTTAGCGGGAGACCAAATCTACGAGCAGTACTTC. V is TRBV5-4 and J is TRBJ2-7; 9 positions agree with TRBD2. The CDR3 contains 17 residues. Germline V gene data show CDR1 as SGHNT and CDR2 as YYREEE (reference sequence). Trimming cost V 0 bases and J 3 bases; bases outside gene matches: 10.